Detailed here is one T cell receptor beta chain. CDR3 size: 11 residues. The germline gives CDR1 SEHNR, CDR2 FQNEAQ (reference sequence). Trimming cost V 5 bases and J 10 bases, with 11 bases left between them. Seattle enrolled patients during active infection and tracked them longitudinally. In the original processing: From reference gene primer amplification, estimates of nucleated cell counts were derived. Data came from immunoSEQ multiplex PCR; TCRdb stores just in-frame clones and leaves some out. The V and J calls and clone size are taken from that table; D and trimming were inferred from the DNA. The sample shows some 230,000 clones, approximately 90% of them seen only once. These data originate in a study of blood T cell repertoires in COVID-19. Whole-study context: Nucleic acid was either cDNA or gDNA, and it came from T cells, B-cell-depleted T cells, or PBMCs.

Material: peripheral blood. The chain carries TRBV7-9 and TRBJ1-1; D is possibly TRBD1 (6 bases). The receptor was derived from a woman in her forties or fifties with COVID-19, enrolled during active disease. The CDR3 DNA follows: TGTGCCAGCAGCCTCGGACAGTCAGCTTTCTTT. The encoded protein is CASSLGQSAFF.